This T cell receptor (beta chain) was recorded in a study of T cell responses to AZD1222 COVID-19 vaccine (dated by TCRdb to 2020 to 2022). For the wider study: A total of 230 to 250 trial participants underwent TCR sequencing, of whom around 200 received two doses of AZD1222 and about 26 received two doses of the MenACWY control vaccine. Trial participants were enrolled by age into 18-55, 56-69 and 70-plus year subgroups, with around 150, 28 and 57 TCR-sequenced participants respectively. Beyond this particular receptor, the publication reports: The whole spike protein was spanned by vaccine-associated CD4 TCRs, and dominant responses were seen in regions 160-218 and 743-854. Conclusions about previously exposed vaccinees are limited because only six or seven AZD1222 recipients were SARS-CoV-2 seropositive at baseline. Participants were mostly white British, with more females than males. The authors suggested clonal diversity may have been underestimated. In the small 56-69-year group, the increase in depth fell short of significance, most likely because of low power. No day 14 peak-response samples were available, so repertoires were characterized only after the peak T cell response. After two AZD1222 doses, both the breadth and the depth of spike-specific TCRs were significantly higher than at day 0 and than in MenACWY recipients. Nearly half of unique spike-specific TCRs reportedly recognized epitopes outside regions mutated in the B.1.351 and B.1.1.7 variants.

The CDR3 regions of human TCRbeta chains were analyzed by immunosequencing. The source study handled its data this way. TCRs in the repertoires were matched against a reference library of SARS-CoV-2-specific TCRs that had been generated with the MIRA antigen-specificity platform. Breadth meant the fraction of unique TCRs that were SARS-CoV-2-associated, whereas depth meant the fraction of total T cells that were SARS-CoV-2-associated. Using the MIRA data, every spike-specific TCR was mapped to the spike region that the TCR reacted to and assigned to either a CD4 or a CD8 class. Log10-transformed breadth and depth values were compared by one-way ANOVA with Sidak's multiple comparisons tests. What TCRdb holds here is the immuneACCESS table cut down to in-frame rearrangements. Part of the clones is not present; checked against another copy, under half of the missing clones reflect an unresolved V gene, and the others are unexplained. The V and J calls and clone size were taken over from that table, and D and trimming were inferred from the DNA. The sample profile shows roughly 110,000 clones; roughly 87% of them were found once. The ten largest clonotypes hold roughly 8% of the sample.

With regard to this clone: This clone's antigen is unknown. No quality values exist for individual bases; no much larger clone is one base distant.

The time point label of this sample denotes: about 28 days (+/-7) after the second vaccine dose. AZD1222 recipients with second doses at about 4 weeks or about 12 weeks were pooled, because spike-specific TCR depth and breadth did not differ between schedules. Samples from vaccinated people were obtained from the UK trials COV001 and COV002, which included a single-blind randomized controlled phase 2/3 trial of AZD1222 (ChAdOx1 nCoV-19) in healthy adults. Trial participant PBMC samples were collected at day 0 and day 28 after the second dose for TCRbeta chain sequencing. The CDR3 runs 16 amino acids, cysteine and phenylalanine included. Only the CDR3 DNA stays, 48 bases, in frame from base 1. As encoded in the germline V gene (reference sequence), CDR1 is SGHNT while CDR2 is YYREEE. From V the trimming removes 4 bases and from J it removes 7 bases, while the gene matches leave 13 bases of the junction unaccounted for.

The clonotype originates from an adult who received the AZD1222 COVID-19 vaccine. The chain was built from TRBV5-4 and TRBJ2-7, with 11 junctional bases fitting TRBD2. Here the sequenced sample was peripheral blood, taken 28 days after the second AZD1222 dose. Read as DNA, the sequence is TGTGCCAGCAGCCCCTCCTGGGCTAGCGGGGGGAGTGAGCAGTACTTC. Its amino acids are CASSPSWASGGSEQYF.